Shown below are 5 T cell receptor beta chains from a single sample sequenced in a study of blood T cell repertoires in COVID-19 (dated by TCRdb to about 2020). The library came from the immunoSEQ multiplex PCR assay. Here the immuneACCESS table is served through TCRdb, limited to in-frame sequences with V and J called. Missing clones are a known gap in these copies; in checked studies unresolved V genes cover under half, and the rest lacks a known reason. The sample records fewer than 350,000 clones, around 87% of which are singletons. Together, the top ten hold about 1.8% of the sample. Sequencing was carried out using PBMCs or T cells enriched from blood (not recorded which). Receptor source: a woman aged 18-29 years with acute COVID-19.

The rearrangement links TRBV5-1 to TRBJ2-3; 7 nucleotides align to TRBD2. The V segment lost 4 bases and the J segment 1 base; nucleotides outside the gene matches: 6. This CDR3 is 15 amino acids long. From germline, CDR1 is SGHRS and CDR2 YFSETQ. In DNA, the CDR3 is TGCGCCAGCAGCCCGAGCGGGACTGGCACAGATACGCAGTATTTT. It translates to CASSPSGTGTDTQYF.

This clone was recorded only once. The chain recombines TRBV3-1 (or the pseudogene TRBV3-2) with TRBJ2-7, with TRBD2 matching 12 bases. The CDR3 loop spans 14 amino acids. Germline CDR1 and CDR2: LGHDT and YNNKEL (reference sequence). The ends lost 5 bases at V and 3 bases at J; junction bases unmatched: 2. The CDR3 DNA is TGTGCCAGCAGCTCACTAGCGGGAGGCTACGAGCAGTACTTC. Amino acids: CASSSLAGGYEQYF.

CDR3 nucleotides: TGCAGTGCTAAAGTGAGGGGGGAAGCTTTCTTT. Its protein is CSAKVRGEAFF. The V call is TRBV20-1, the J call TRBJ1-1; D possibly corresponds to TRBD1 (6 bases). CDR1 is DFQATT, CDR2 SNEGSKA, per germline (reference sequence). The CDR3 loop spans 11 amino acids. The V end was cut by 4 bases, the J end by 8 bases, with 11 bases between.

In this sample, this clone turned up a few times. The chain couples TRBV4-3 to TRBJ1-1; tentative D call: TRBD1 (6 bases). The CDR3 length is 15 residues. Germline values: CDR1 LGHNA, CDR2 YSLEER. Trimming pared 1 base from V and 4 bases from J, leaving 13 bases between. The CDR3 nucleotides are TGCGCCAGCAGCCAAGGGCGGGGGGCAGGCACTGAAGCTTTCTTT. Amino acid sequence: CASSQGRGAGTEAFF.

The chain uses TRBV7-9 and TRBJ1-4, with 8 bases lining up with TRBD1. Germline CDR1 reads SEHNR; CDR2 reads FQNEAQ (reference sequence). The CDR3 loop spans 15 amino acids. V lost 5 bases, J lost 5 bases, and 7 bases stayed unmatched. CDR3: CASSPRQGQNEKLFF. CDR3 nucleotides: TGTGCCAGCAGCCCCCGACAGGGGCAAAATGAAAAACTGTTTTTT. Full variable domain (missing parts from reference TRBV7-9 and TRBJ1-4): DTGVSQNPRHKITKRGQNVTFRCDPISEHNRLYWYRQTLGQGPEFLTYFQNEAQLEKSRLLSDRFSAERPKGSFSTLEIQRTEQGDSAMYLCASSPRQGQNEKLFFGSGTQLSVL.